This T cell receptor (beta chain) was retrieved from a study of shared clonotypes between healthy human individuals (dated by TCRdb to about 2020). For the study in its entirety: Three men and a couple of women, aged 18 to 49 years, made up the cohort. Each donor's leukapheresis produced roughly between roughly 0.85 and 9.5 billion PBMCs. For each donor, CD4 naive and CD4 memory were each given three plates, CD8 naive was given two plates, and CD8 memory was given one plate. To increase sequencing depth and limit assay-specific biases, TCR repertoire library preparation and sequencing were carried out by different laboratories using diverse techniques. Blood TCR repertoires of a handful of healthy adults were deeply sequenced to estimate repertoire size and the extent of clonotype sharing between individuals.

Worth noting for this clone: It has no known antigen specificity. No much larger clonotype is one base removed from it; base qualities were not supplied.

The donors were healthy, HIV-negative adults with no recently reported acute infections or vaccinations. Every donor was a Caucasian adult residing in Nashville, Tennessee, USA. CD4+ T cells were enriched by magnetic negative selection, after which naive cells were positively selected on CD45RA and the negative fraction was taken as the memory subset. After blood collection by leukapheresis, PBMCs were isolated using Ficoll-Histopaque density gradient centrifugation and then cryopreserved in the vapor phase of liquid nitrogen. Analytical flow cytometry was used to check the purity and quantity of every magnetically sorted T cell population. Genomic DNA was isolated from each sorted fraction and quantified by UV absorbance on a Nanodrop 2000c. The germline V gene (reference sequence) gives CDR1 as MNHNY and CDR2 as SVGAGI. Relative to germline, V is missing 6 bases and J is missing 3 bases, with 0 bases of the junction outside any gene match. The CDR3 spans 12 residues, from the cysteine through the phenylalanine. Just CDR3 DNA is preserved here, 36 bases in frame from base 1.

Using the deep immunoSEQ assay, TCR CDR3 regions were amplified from genomic DNA by multiplex PCR. For each cell subset, the extracted genomic DNA was distributed evenly across all wells of several immunoSEQ 96-well plates, and each plate served as one replicate. For sorted subsets, 150 to 250 ng of genomic DNA, equivalent to 25,000 to 35,000 T cell genomes, went into each replicate PCR. The purified libraries were quantified using a Qubit 3.0 fluorometer, sized with a Bioanalyzer 2100, and then quantified again using the KAPA Library Quantification kit. Every immunoSEQ 96-well plate was sequenced on a dedicated single-read 150-cycle Illumina NextSeq 550 flow cell. Per the source publication's procedure: Because the immunoSEQ output held only junctional sequences and lacked quality scores, the filtering could not match the filtering applied to full-length reads. Sequences were annotated with PyIR, a Python wrapper for IgBLAST v1.9, and V/J genes and CDR3 were assigned using IMGT germline references. Reads with weak V/J assignments (E-value above 1e-6), missing CDR3, stop codons, out-of-frame junctions, or ambiguous translated residues were removed. V3J clonotypes were defined by identical inferred V gene, J gene, and CDR3 amino acid sequence. The percentage overlap between two repertoires was calculated by dividing the number of shared unique clonotypes by the size of the smaller repertoire. Three approaches were used to assess repertoire richness: RTK rarefaction, the Chao1 estimator, and Recon v2.1 estimates of unobserved clonotypes. For all TCRbeta clonotypes obtained by the gDNA method from several donors, generation probabilities were computed with OLGA. The table was pulled from immuneACCESS by TCRdb, which kept in-frame rearrangements only. Such tables lose some clones; where checked, under half of the loss comes from unresolved V genes, and the rest has no known cause. V and J calls and clone size are given by that table; D and trimming were obtained from the DNA. This sample lists some 980,000 clones; over 60% were detected once. Jointly, the top ten make up around 1.4% of the sample.

Broad study findings and their caveats: Compared with non-shared clonotypes, the clonotypes found in all four sorted-subset donors had higher generation probabilities. The small number of donors limited the genetic and exposure-history diversity represented. Pairwise subsampling indicated that sequencing depth was expected to affect the degree of clonotype sharing among donors. Estimated clonotype richness was generally larger for naive than for memory subsets. Sharing across four donors was observed for roughly 5% of naive CD4, less than 4% of naive CD8, roughly 2.3% of memory CD4, and around 0.44% of memory CD8 clonotypes. Incomplete sequencing was indicated by rarefaction of sorted-subset datasets, despite the large sequencing depth. Sampling was restricted to blood, and TCR repertoires in tissues likely differ from the TCR repertoires found in blood.

Sequencing was done on a sample of memory CD4+ T cells sorted from blood. This specimen's cell subset or site label, interpreted: CD45RA-negative fraction. The rearrangement joined TRBV6-6 to TRBJ1-2; 8 bases in the middle match TRBD1. The TCR originated in a man aged 18 to 29 in good health. The CDR3 corresponds to CASRQGDYGYTF. DNA sequence: TGTGCCAGCAGACAGGGGGACTATGGCTACACCTTC.